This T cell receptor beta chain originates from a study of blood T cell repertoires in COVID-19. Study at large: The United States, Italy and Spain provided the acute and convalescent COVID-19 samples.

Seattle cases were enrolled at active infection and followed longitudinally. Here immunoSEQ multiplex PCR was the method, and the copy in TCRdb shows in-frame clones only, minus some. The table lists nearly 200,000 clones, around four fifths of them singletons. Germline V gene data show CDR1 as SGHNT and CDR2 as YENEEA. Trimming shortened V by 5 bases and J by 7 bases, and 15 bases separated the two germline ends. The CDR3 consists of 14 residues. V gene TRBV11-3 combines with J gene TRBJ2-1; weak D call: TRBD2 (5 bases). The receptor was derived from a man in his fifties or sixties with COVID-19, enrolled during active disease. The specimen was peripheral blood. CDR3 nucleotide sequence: TGTGCCAGCAGCCTCAGAGGGAACGTAAATGAGCAGTTCTTC. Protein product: CASSLRGNVNEQFF.